The 5 T cell receptor beta chains below come from one sample, sequenced in a study of blood T cell repertoires in COVID-19. The table came from immunoSEQ multiplex PCR; TCRdb's copy has only in-frame clones and leaves some out. The profile shows about 240,000 clones, approximately 90% of them singletons. Specimen: peripheral blood. The receptors were gathered from a woman aged 45-65 years with COVID-19, enrolled during active disease.

This clone was counted a few times. The chain links TRBV6-4 to TRBJ2-1, with a weak D call TRBD1 (5 bases). V was cut by 6 bases and J by 10 bases, with 13 bases left in between. The CDR3 runs to 12 residues. Germline loops: CDR1 MRHNA, CDR2 SNTAGT. The CDR3 is CASSTGNSEQFF. The CDR3 DNA reads as TGTGCCAGCAGCACAGGTAATAGCGAGCAGTTCTTC.

The J gene is TRBJ2-1, the V gene TRBV12-5, with D hard to call. Trimming took 3 bases from V and 6 from J, leaving 15 bases between them. The CDR3 consists of 15 residues. Germline lookup yields CDR1 LGHNT and CDR2 FRNRAP. The CDR3 coding sequence is TGTGCTAGTGGTTTTACGGTGGCAGGCCCCAATGAGCAGTTCTTC. This encodes CASGFTVAGPNEQFF.

The chain uses TRBV5-6 and TRBJ1-6; D remains ambiguous. The CDR3 loop spans 14 amino acids. Germline CDR1 SGHDT, CDR2 YYEEEE. V was trimmed by 5 bases and J by 7 bases, leaving 13 bases between them. The CDR3 DNA is TGTGCCAGCAGGGAGGCCATTGGAAATTCACCCCTCCACTTT. Protein: CASREAIGNSPLHF.

The chain is built from TRBV27 and TRBJ2-2; 8 bases match TRBD1. Looked up from germline, CDR1 is MNHEY and CDR2 is SMNVEV (reference sequence). The CDR3 extends over 16 amino acids. V was clipped by 4 bases and J by 5 bases; unmatched bases: 9. Here the CDR3 reads CASSSPRTGRTGELFF. In DNA form, the CDR3 reads TGTGCCAGCAGTTCGCCGAGGACAGGGAGGACCGGGGAGCTGTTTTTT.

A single count supports this clone. This chain uses TRBV6-6 with TRBJ2-7; D is possibly TRBD2 (6 bases). V was pared by 7 bases and J by 2 bases, with 15 bases between. The CDR3 runs 14 residues. Germline assignment: CDR1 MNHNY and CDR2 SVGAGI (reference sequence). The CDR3, as DNA: TGTGCCAGCAACCTAAAGCGGGCCCCCTACGAGCAGTACGTC. The encoded protein is CASNLKRAPYEQYV.